This passage covers 21 T cell receptor beta chains from one sample sequenced in a study of cytomegalovirus exposure and HLA in healthy donors. Researchers ran the PCR with 60 Vbeta and 13 Jbeta primers. The data were produced by immunoSEQ multiplex PCR, yet TCRdb's version contains in-frame clones alone and is incomplete. The profile shows 90,000 to 110,000 clones, about 80% of them singletons. Sequenced: PBMCs. These receptors were obtained from a woman aged 45-59 years in good health and CMV-seropositive.

The chain combines TRBV12-5 with TRBJ2-3; possible D gene TRBD2, 6 bases. Trimming left V 5 bases short and J 2 bases short, with 17 bases between. The CDR3 loop spans 16 amino acids. Germline assignment: CDR1 LGHNT and CDR2 FRNRAP. The CDR3 spells CASGHPQGGSTDTQYF. DNA of the CDR3: TGTGCTAGTGGTCACCCCCAGGGAGGATCCACAGATACGCAGTATTTT.

The genes are TRBV7-8 and TRBJ2-5; D call uncertain. This CDR3 comprises 16 residues. CDR1 SGHVS and CDR2 FQNEAQ come from the germline V gene. Trimming took 1 base from V and 1 from J, leaving 13 bases between them. The CDR3 sequence: CASSLGALPSQETQYF. The CDR3 DNA reads TGTGCCAGCAGCTTAGGGGCTCTACCCTCCCAAGAGACCCAGTACTTC.

As regards this clone: Relative to the germline gene, one junction end is altered; a read error may explain this. The chain has TRBV29-1 and TRBJ2-4; 7 bases line up with TRBD1. Germline-derived CDR1 and CDR2 are SQVTM and ANQGSEA. The CDR3 loop spans 14 amino acids. The CDR3 DNA reads TGCAGCGTTGTGTGGGGTCAGGGGGAAAACAGTCAGTACTTC. This translates into CSVVWGQGENSQYF.

The chain uses TRBV19 and TRBJ2-5, with D tentatively TRBD1 (5 bases). The germline gives CDR1 LNHDA, CDR2 SQIVND (reference sequence). CDR3 length: 14 amino acids. The V and J ends lost 6 bases and 5 bases respectively, with 16 bases between them. The DNA for the CDR3 is TGTGCCAGTAGCACGCCCCAGGGAACGGAGACCCAGTACTTC. Translating gives CASSTPQGTETQYF.

The rearrangement joins TRBV2 to TRBJ1-1; D is ambiguous. Germline CDR1 is SNHLY and CDR2 is FYNNEI. This CDR3 comprises 12 residues. The V end lost 6 bases, the J end lost 6 bases, and 11 bases lay between the germline ends. CDR3 nucleotide sequence: TGTGCCAGCAGCCTGTTCTCGGCTGAAGCTTTCTTT. Translation: CASSLFSAEAFF.

This chain links TRBV29-1 with TRBJ1-1, with D maybe TRBD1 (6 bases). CDR3 length: 13 amino acids. V was pared by 6 bases and J by 2 bases, with 13 bases between. Germline-derived CDR1 and CDR2 are SQVTM and ANQGSEA. This chain's CDR3 is CSVFRQVNTEAFF. The CDR3 DNA reads TGCAGCGTATTTAGACAGGTCAACACTGAAGCTTTCTTT.

This clone was picked up a small number of times. The gene calls are TRBV7-9 and TRBJ2-1; 13 bases line up with TRBD2. This CDR3 region has 14 residues. Germline V gene sequence: CDR1 SEHNR, CDR2 FQNEAQ (reference sequence). The trim removed 7 bases at V and 10 bases at J, leaving 7 bases unmatched. The CDR3 loop reads CASTPGLAGEEQFF. Here the CDR3 DNA reads TGTGCCAGCACCCCCGGACTAGCGGGAGAAGAGCAGTTCTTC. Looking up the rest from reference TRBV7-9 and TRBJ2-1 gives the full variable domain: DTGVSQNPRHKITKRGQNVTFRCDPISEHNRLYWYRQTLGQGPEFLTYFQNEAQLEKSRLLSDRFSAERPKGSFSTLEIQRTEQGDSAMYLCASTPGLAGEEQFFGPGTRLTVL.

The chain carries TRBV19 and TRBJ2-3; 10 bases match TRBD2. This CDR3 is built from 15 residues. The germline V gene has CDR1 LNHDA and CDR2 SQIVND (reference sequence). The trim removed 5 bases at V and 5 bases at J, leaving 7 bases unmatched. CDR3 sequence reads: CASSLSSGGLDTQYF. The CDR3 DNA is TGTGCCAGTAGTCTCTCTAGCGGGGGCTTAGATACGCAGTATTTT.

This chain links TRBV18 with TRBJ2-1; the match to TRBD1 covers 10 bases. V trimming: 2 bases; J trimming: 10 bases; junction bases outside the gene matches: 8. Germline V gene sequence: CDR1 KGHSH, CDR2 LQKENI. This CDR3 has 15 residues. The CDR3 region has the DNA TGTGCCAGCTCACCATCCGGGACAGGGGTTGGAGAGCAGTTCTTC. Amino acid sequence: CASSPSGTGVGEQFF.

This clone showed up just a few times. The chain's CDR3 is CASSFLAGEGGELFF. CDR3 nucleotides: TGCGCCAGCAGCTTCCTAGCGGGAGAGGGCGGGGAGCTGTTTTTT. J is TRBJ2-2 and V is TRBV5-1; 10 nucleotides align to TRBD2. The CDR3 extends over 15 amino acids. Per germline, CDR1 SGHRS and CDR2 YFSETQ. J lost 7 bases, V lost 2 bases, and 5 bases had no gene match. Based on the CDR3 plus reference TRBV5-1 and TRBJ2-2, the full variable domain is KAGVTQTPRYLIKTRGQQVTLSCSPISGHRSVSWYQQTPGQGLQFLFEYFSETQRNKGNFPGRFSGRQFSNSRSEMNVSTLELGDSALYLCASSFLAGEGGELFFGEGSRLTVL.

This chain links TRBV4-2 with TRBJ2-7, with TRBD1 identical over 8 bases. J gave up 5 bases and V 1 base, and 7 bases lay outside the gene matches. Germline CDR1 and CDR2: LGHNA and YNFKEQ. The CDR3 sequence is 15 residues long. The CDR3 sequence is CASSQGGQGVHEQYF. The DNA of the CDR3 is TGTGCCAGCAGCCAAGGTGGACAGGGTGTCCACGAGCAGTACTTC.

CDR3 amino acids: CASSIQTEQPQHF. The CDR3 DNA sequence: TGTGCCAGTAGTATTCAGACAGAACAGCCCCAGCATTTT. The chain uses TRBV19 and TRBJ1-5; D may be TRBD1 (5 bases). The CDR3 loop spans 13 amino acids. V lost 3 bases and J 7 bases, leaving 10 bases between the germline ends. CDR1 is LNHDA and CDR2 is SQIVND in the germline V gene (reference sequence).

V usage is TRBV27 and J usage is TRBJ2-3; D gene uncertain. Germline CDR1 and CDR2: MNHEY and SMNVEV (reference sequence). The CDR3 sequence is 15 residues long. Trimming shortened V by 4 bases and J by 5 bases, and 16 bases separated the two germline ends. The CDR3 region has the DNA TGTGCCAGCAGTTCCATCCAAATGACAAAAGATACGCAGTATTTT. This encodes CASSSIQMTKDTQYF.

The chain couples TRBV19 to TRBJ2-1; 7 bases fit TRBD2. Germline V gives CDR1 LNHDA, CDR2 SQIVND (reference sequence). This CDR3 is built from 17 residues. V shed 4 bases, J shed 0 bases, and the junction held 9 bases outside the gene matches. This CDR3 is CASSSLEAGSSYNEQFF. For the CDR3, the DNA is TGTGCCAGTAGTAGTCTCGAAGCGGGGAGCTCCTACAATGAGCAGTTCTTC.

The CDR3 region has the DNA TGTGCCAGCAGTTTTAGGACAGGGGGCTATGGCTACACCTTC. It codes for CASSFRTGGYGYTF. V gene TRBV6-1 combines with J gene TRBJ1-2; 10 bases are shared with TRBD1. Germline V gene sequence: CDR1 MNHNS, CDR2 SASEGT. Unmatched junction bases numbered 4, after V lost 5 bases and J lost 4 bases. The CDR3 is 14 amino acids.

The rearrangement joins TRBV25-1 to TRBJ2-7, with 12 bases aligning to TRBD2. The CDR3 runs 15 residues. The germline V gene has CDR1 MGHDK and CDR2 SYGVNS. V was pared by 8 bases and J by 1 base, with 6 bases of the junction left unmatched. The CDR3 nucleotides are TGTGCCAGCTCGTGGGGGACTAGCGGGTCCTACGAGCAGTACTTC. Its translation is CASSWGTSGSYEQYF.

The chain joins TRBV7-2 to TRBJ1-2; TRBD1 matches at 9 bases. This CDR3 is 13 amino acids long. CDR1 SGHTA and CDR2 FQGNSA come from the germline V gene. V shed 4 bases, J shed 8 bases, and the junction held 5 bases outside the gene matches. The CDR3 reads CASSSGTGRGYTF. Written as DNA, the CDR3 is TGTGCCAGCAGCTCGGGGACAGGGAGGGGCTACACCTTC.

The chain is built from TRBV10-3 and TRBJ2-4, with D perhaps TRBD2 (6 bases). Germline V gives CDR1 ENHRY, CDR2 SYGVKD. V gave up 6 bases and J gave up 0 bases, with 9 bases separating them. The CDR3 spans 14 residues. CDR3 region: CAISGDLAKNIQYF. The CDR3 nucleotides read TGTGCCATCAGCGGGGACTTAGCCAAAAACATTCAGTACTTC.

This rearrangement joins TRBV29-1 to TRBJ2-5; D gene ambiguous. V lost 4 bases and J lost 0, with 15 bases in between. This CDR3 is 15 amino acids long. Germline-derived CDR1 and CDR2 are SQVTM and ANQGSEA. The DNA for the CDR3 is TGCAGCGTTGGGCTTTTTTATCAGTACCAAGAGACCCAGTACTTC. It codes for CSVGLFYQYQETQYF.

The chain links TRBV25-1 to TRBJ2-5; 7 bases match TRBD2. The CDR3 loop spans 14 amino acids. J lost 5 bases, V lost 3 bases, and 6 bases had no gene match. Looked up from germline, CDR1 is MGHDK and CDR2 is SYGVNS. The CDR3 DNA reads as TGTGCCAGCAGTGATTCCAGGGAGGGGGAGACCCAGTACTTC. It encodes CASSDSREGETQYF.

V usage is TRBV6-5 and J usage is TRBJ2-3, with 9 bases lining up with TRBD1. The V gene's germline CDR1 is MNHEY and CDR2 SVGAGI. The junction had 4 bases not matched to a gene; V was cut back by 5 bases and J by 4 bases. The CDR3 is made up of 14 amino acids. The CDR3 DNA sequence: TGTGCCAGCAGTGTGGGACAGGGTGCAGATACGCAGTATTTT. This encodes CASSVGQGADTQYF.